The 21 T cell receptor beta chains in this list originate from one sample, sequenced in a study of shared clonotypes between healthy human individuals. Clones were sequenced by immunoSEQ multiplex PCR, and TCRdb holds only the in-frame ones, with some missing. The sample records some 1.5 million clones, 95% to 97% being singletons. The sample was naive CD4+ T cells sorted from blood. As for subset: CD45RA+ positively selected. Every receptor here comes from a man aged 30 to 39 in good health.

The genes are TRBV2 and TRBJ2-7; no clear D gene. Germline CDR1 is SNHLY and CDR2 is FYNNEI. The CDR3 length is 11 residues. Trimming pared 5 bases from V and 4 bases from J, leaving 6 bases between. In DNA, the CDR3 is TGTGCCAGCAGTAAGGGATACGAGCAGTACTTC. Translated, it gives CASSKGYEQYF.

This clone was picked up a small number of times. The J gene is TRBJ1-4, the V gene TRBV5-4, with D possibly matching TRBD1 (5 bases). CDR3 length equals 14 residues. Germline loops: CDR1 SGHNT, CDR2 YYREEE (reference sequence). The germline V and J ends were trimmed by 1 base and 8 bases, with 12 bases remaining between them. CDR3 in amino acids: CASSLYGGSEKLFF. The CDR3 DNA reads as TGTGCCAGCAGCTTGTATGGGGGGTCCGAAAAACTGTTTTTT.

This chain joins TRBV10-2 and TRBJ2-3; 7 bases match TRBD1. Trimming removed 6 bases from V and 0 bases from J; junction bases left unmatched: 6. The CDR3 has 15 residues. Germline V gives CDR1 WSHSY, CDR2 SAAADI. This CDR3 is CASRDRRISTDTQYF. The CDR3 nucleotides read TGCGCCAGCAGGGACAGGAGGATTAGCACAGATACGCAGTATTTT.

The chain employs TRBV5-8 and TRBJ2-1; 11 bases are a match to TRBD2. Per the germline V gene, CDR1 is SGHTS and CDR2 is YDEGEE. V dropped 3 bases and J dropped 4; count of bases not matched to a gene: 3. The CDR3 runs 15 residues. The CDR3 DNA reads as TGTGCCAGCAGCTCGGGACTAGCGGCGTACAATGAGCAGTTCTTC. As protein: CASSSGLAAYNEQFF.

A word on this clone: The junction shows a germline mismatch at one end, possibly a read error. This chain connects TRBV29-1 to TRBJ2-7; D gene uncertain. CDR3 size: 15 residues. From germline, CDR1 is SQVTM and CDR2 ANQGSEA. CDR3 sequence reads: CSVEGKSSPPYEQYF. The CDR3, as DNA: TGCAGCGTCGAAGGGAAGTCCAGTCCACCCTACGAGCAGTACTTC.

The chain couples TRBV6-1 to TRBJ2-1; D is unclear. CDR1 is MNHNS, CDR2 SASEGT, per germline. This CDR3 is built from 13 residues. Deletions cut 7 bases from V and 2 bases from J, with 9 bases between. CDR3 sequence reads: CASTWDTYNEQFF. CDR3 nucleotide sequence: TGTGCCAGCACTTGGGATACCTACAATGAGCAGTTCTTC.

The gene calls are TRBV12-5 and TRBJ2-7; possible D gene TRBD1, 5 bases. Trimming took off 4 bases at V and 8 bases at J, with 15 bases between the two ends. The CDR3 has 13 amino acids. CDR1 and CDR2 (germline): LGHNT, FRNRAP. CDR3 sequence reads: CASGSQSGAQQYF. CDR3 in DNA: TGTGCTAGTGGTTCTCAAAGTGGGGCCCAGCAGTACTTC.

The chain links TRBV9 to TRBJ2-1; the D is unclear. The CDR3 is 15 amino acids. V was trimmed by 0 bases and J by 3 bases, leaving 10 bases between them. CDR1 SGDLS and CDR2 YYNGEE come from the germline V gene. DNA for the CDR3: TGTGCCAGCAGCGTAGAGGCGGACGTCTACAATGAGCAGTTCTTC. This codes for CASSVEADVYNEQFF.

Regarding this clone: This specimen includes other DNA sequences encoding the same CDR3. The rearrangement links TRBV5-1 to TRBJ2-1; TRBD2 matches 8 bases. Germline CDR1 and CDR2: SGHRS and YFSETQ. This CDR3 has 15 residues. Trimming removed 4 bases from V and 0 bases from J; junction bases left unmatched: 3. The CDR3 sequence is CASSPSGSSYNEQFF. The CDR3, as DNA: TGCGCCAGCAGCCCGAGCGGGAGCTCCTACAATGAGCAGTTCTTC.

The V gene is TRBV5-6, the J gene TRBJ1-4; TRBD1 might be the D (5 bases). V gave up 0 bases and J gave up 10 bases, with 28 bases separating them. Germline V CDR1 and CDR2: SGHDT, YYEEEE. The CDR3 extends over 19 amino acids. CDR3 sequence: CASSLEGARADLRAGKLFF. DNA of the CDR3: TGTGCCAGCAGCTTGGAAGGGGCGCGGGCTGACCTCAGAGCGGGAAAACTGTTTTTT. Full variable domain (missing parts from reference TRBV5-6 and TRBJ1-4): DAGVTQSPTHLIKTRGQQVTLRCSPKSGHDTVSWYQQALGQGPQFIFQYYEEEERQRGNFPDRFSGHQFPNYSSELNVNALLLGDSALYLCASSLEGARADLRAGKLFFGSGTQLSVL.

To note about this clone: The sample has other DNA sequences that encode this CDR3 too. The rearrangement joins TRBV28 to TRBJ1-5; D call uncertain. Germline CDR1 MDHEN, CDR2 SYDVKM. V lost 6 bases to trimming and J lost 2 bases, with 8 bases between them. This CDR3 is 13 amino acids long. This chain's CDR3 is CASRGQGNQPQHF. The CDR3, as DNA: TGTGCCAGCAGGGGCCAGGGCAATCAGCCCCAGCATTTT.

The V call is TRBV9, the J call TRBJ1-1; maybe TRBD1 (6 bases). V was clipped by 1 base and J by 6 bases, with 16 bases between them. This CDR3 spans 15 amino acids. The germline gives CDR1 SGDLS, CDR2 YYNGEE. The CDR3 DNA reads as TGTGCCAGCAGCGTATCCGGACAGCCGTTCGCTGAAGCTTTCTTT. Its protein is CASSVSGQPFAEAFF. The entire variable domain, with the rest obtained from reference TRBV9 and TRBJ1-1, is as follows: DSGVTQTPKHLITATGQRVTLRCSPRSGDLSVYWYQQSLDQGLQFLIQYYNGEERAKGNILERFSAQQFPDLHSELNLSSLELGDSALYFCASSVSGQPFAEAFFGQGTRLTVV.

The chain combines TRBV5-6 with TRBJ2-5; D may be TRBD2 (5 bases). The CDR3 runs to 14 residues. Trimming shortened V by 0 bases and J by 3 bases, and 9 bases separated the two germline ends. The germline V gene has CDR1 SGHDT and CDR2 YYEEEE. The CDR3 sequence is CASSLGGLKETQYF. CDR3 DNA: TGTGCCAGCAGCTTGGGCGGGCTAAAAGAGACCCAGTACTTC.

The CDR3 spells CASRRGDSVLYEQYF. The CDR3 DNA reads as TGTGCCAGCAGGCGGGGAGATAGCGTACTCTACGAGCAGTACTTC. The V call is TRBV2, the J call TRBJ2-7; D may be TRBD2 (6 bases). Trimming shortened V by 6 bases and J by 3 bases, and 18 bases separated the two germline ends. CDR3 length: 15 amino acids. CDR1 and CDR2 from the germline V gene are SNHLY and FYNNEI.

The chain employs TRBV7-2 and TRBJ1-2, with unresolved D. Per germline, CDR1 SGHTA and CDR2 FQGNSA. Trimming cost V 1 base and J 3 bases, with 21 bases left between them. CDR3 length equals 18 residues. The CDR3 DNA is TGTGCCAGCAGCTTAGACGGGTTTGGGTCCAGAATACACTATGGCTACACCTTC. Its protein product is CASSLDGFGSRIHYGYTF.

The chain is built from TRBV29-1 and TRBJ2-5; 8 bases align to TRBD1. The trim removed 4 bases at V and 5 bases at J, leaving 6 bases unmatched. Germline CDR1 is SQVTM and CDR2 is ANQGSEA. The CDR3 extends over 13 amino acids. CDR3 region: CSVVRTGSETQYF. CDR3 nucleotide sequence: TGCAGCGTTGTAAGGACAGGGTCGGAGACCCAGTACTTC.

CDR3 in amino acids: CASSLWGRAGVQETQYF. CDR3 DNA: TGTGCCAGCAGCTTATGGGGGCGGGCGGGGGTCCAAGAGACCCAGTACTTC. The chain employs TRBV7-6 and TRBJ2-5; weak D call: TRBD2 (7 bases). Between the trimmed V and J ends, which lost 2 bases and 1 base, there was a span of 17 bases. Per the germline V gene, CDR1 is SGHVS and CDR2 is FNYEAQ. There are 17 residues in the CDR3.

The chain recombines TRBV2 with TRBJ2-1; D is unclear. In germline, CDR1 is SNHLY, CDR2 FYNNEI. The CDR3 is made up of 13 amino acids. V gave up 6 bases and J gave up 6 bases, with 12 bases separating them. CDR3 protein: CASSYRVGNEQFF. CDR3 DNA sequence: TGTGCCAGCAGCTACCGGGTGGGCAATGAGCAGTTCTTC.

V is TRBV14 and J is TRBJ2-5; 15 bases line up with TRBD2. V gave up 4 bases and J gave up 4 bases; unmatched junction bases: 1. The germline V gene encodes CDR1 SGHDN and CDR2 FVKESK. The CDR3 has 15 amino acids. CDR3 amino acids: CASSPGLAGGETQYF. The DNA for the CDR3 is TGTGCCAGCAGCCCGGGACTAGCGGGAGGAGAGACCCAGTACTTC.

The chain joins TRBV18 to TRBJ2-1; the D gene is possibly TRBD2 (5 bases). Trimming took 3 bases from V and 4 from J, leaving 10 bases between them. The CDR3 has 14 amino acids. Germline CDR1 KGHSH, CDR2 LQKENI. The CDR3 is CASSPLARYNEQFF. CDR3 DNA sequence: TGTGCCAGCTCACCGTTAGCGAGGTACAATGAGCAGTTCTTC. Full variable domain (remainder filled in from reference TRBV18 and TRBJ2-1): NAGVMQNPRHLVRRRGQEARLRCSPMKGHSHVYWYRQLPEEGLKFMVYLQKENIIDESGMPKERFSAEFPKEGPSILRIQQVVRGDSAAYFCASSPLARYNEQFFGPGTRLTVL.

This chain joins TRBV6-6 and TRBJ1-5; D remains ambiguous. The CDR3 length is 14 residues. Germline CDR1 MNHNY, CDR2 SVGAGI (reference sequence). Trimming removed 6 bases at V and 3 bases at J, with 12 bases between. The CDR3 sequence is CASRPGRDNQPQHF. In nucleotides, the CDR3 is TGTGCCAGCAGGCCCGGACGGGACAATCAGCCCCAGCATTTT.